Below, 26 T cell receptor beta chains from the same sample are listed, as sequenced in a study of T cells expressing NK-cell markers. TCRdb reprocessed the 5' RACE reads; each CDR3 protein has one entry and no DNA is given. Its table records 350,000 to 450,000 distinct CDR3 sequences. Material: blood T cells: a sorted CD56 or NKG2C T cell subset, CD4+ or CD8+ T cells, or bulk PBMC T cells (not recorded which). The receptors were gathered from a man aged 18 to 70 in good health.

The chain couples TRBV18 to TRBJ1-5; TCRdb's assignment of TRBD1 cannot be checked, as there is no DNA. The CDR3 extends over 15 amino acids. The germline gives CDR1 KGHSH, CDR2 LQKENI. This CDR3 is CASSPLRGKGQPQHF.

The chain couples TRBV4-1 to TRBJ2-2. Looked up from germline, CDR1 is MGHRA and CDR2 is YSYEKL. This CDR3 contains 14 residues. CDR3 region: CASSFRVVTGELFF.

This chain connects TRBV15 to TRBJ2-5; TCRdb's D gene call, TRBD2, goes unchecked for lack of DNA. Germline CDR1 is LNHNV and CDR2 is YYDKDF (reference sequence). The CDR3 runs 16 residues. CDR3: CATSSPGGASSETQYF.

The rearrangement uses TRBV2 and TRBJ2-3. Germline V gene lookup returns CDR1 SNHLY and CDR2 FYNNEI. The CDR3 is 14 amino acids. The CDR3 protein is CASSRSGGRDTQYF.

The chain employs TRBV5-1 and TRBJ2-2. The CDR3 is 14 residues long. The V gene's germline CDR1 is SGHRS and CDR2 YFSETQ. The CDR3 sequence is CASRPNGRSGELFF.

The CDR3 is CASGLSGTGGRGEQFF. The gene calls are TRBV12-5 and TRBJ2-1; TCRdb lists TRBD1, though no DNA is available to test this call. Germline V gives CDR1 LGHNT, CDR2 FRNRAP. CDR3 size: 16 residues.

The chain joins TRBV6-2 or TRBV6-3 to TRBJ1-1. This CDR3 region has 12 residues. CDR1 and CDR2 (germline): MNHEY, SVGEGT. The CDR3: CASKDATTEAFF.

The CDR3 here is CASSDRVGETQYF. The chain couples TRBV19 to TRBJ2-5; the D gene TCRdb calls, TRBD1, cannot be checked with no DNA. This CDR3 is built from 13 residues. Germline CDR1 reads LNHDA; CDR2 reads SQIVND (reference sequence).

V gene TRBV5-1 combines with J gene TRBJ2-3. The CDR3 is 13 amino acids. Germline CDR1 is SGHRS and CDR2 is YFSETQ. This CDR3 reads CASSKIAGDTQYF.

The chain carries TRBV18 and TRBJ1-2; the TRBD1 assignment by TCRdb is unverifiable without DNA. In germline, CDR1 is KGHSH, CDR2 LQKENI. The CDR3 consists of 15 residues. CDR3 region: CASSPIDRGPDGYTF.

This rearrangement joins TRBV20-1 to TRBJ2-4; TCRdb designates TRBD2, a call that cannot be tested without DNA. Germline CDR1 is DFQATT and CDR2 is SNEGSKA (reference sequence). The CDR3 has 16 amino acids. The CDR3 sequence: CSARGSGGVIKNIQYF.

V and J are TRBV7-9 and TRBJ1-4; TCRdb reports TRBD1, a call that lacks DNA to check it against. The CDR3 loop spans 14 amino acids. The germline CDR1 and CDR2 sequences are SEHNR and FQNEAQ (reference sequence). The CDR3 region is CASSPTGVVEKLFF.

This chain links TRBV12-3 or TRBV12-4 with TRBJ2-3. The CDR3 sequence is 15 residues long. The chain's CDR3 is CASSSPWPTPDTQYF.

The V and J genes are TRBV14 and TRBJ2-7; TCRdb's D call of TRBD2 is untestable without DNA. Per the germline V gene, CDR1 is SGHDN and CDR2 is FVKESK. The CDR3 is made up of 14 amino acids. This chain's CDR3 is CASPRRGNSYEQYF.

The chain links TRBV28 to TRBJ1-5; TCRdb designates TRBD1, a call that cannot be tested without DNA. The CDR3 length is 15 residues. Germline lookup yields CDR1 MDHEN and CDR2 SYDVKM. Here the CDR3 reads CASRGDRVGNQPQHF.

The J gene is TRBJ2-1, the V gene TRBV9; the D gene TCRdb calls, TRBD2, cannot be checked with no DNA. This CDR3 is 16 amino acids long. Germline CDR1 is SGDLS and CDR2 is YYNGEE. CDR3 residues: CASSPGGAGGGNEQFF.

The J gene is TRBJ2-5, the V gene TRBV5-1; TCRdb names TRBD1, which stays unverified in the absence of DNA. The length of the CDR3 is 14 residues. The germline V gene encodes CDR1 SGHRS and CDR2 YFSETQ. This CDR3 is CASSFQGIRETQYF.

V gene TRBV18 combines with J gene TRBJ2-5. The CDR3 is made up of 15 amino acids. The germline V gene encodes CDR1 KGHSH and CDR2 LQKENI. CDR3 sequence: CASSPPGSYQETQYF.

The rearrangement links TRBV3-1 to TRBJ2-2; no DNA is available, so the TRBD1 call from TCRdb remains unchecked. From germline, CDR1 is LGHDT and CDR2 YNNKEL (reference sequence). The CDR3 runs 16 residues. CDR3 in amino acids: CASSRGSGQRTGELFF.

V and J are TRBV6-2 or TRBV6-3 and TRBJ2-3. This CDR3 comprises 17 residues. Germline CDR1 and CDR2: MNHEY and SVGEGT. Here the CDR3 reads CASSLDTRKVRTDTQYF.

The CDR3 sequence: CATSAADRTGHNEQFF. The rearrangement links TRBV24-1 to TRBJ2-1; TCRdb outputs TRBD1, but without DNA this stays unchecked. The CDR3 is 16 amino acids. Per the germline V gene, CDR1 is KGHDR and CDR2 is SFDVKD.

The chain employs TRBV7-9 and TRBJ2-3; TCRdb designates TRBD2, a call that cannot be tested without DNA. CDR3 length: 16 residues. Germline lookup yields CDR1 SEHNR and CDR2 FQNEAQ (reference sequence). The CDR3: CASSPGLAGEIDTQYF.

The chain carries TRBV28 and TRBJ2-2; there is no DNA to check the TCRdb D call of TRBD1. In germline, CDR1 is MDHEN, CDR2 SYDVKM. This CDR3 contains 13 residues. CDR3 sequence reads: CATPGQGTGELFF.

The chain employs TRBV5-1 and TRBJ1-1; TCRdb indicates TRBD1, and absent DNA this call remains unverified. This CDR3 has 14 amino acids. CDR1 and CDR2 (germline): SGHRS, YFSETQ. The CDR3 loop is CASSPMGGVTEAFF. Using reference TRBV5-1 and TRBJ1-1 for the parts outside the CDR3, the full variable domain is KAGVTQTPRYLIKTRGQQVTLSCSPISGHRSVSWYQQTPGQGLQFLFEYFSETQRNKGNFPGRFSGRQFSNSRSEMNVSTLELGDSALYLCASSPMGGVTEAFFGQGTRLTVV.

The rearrangement uses TRBV6-2 or TRBV6-3 and TRBJ2-4; TCRdb indicates TRBD1, and absent DNA this call remains unverified. CDR1 and CDR2 (germline): MNHEY, SVGEGT. This CDR3 contains 15 residues. CDR3 protein: CASSLGQGVRNIQYF.

V gene TRBV7-9 combines with J gene TRBJ2-5. Germline CDR1 is SEHNR and CDR2 is FQNEAQ (reference sequence). The CDR3 loop spans 15 amino acids. This CDR3 reads CASSFTLLLRETQYF.